The subject of this entry is one T cell receptor (beta chain). The data were obtained in a study of blood T cell repertoires in COVID-19. About the research overall: Material from acute and convalescent COVID-19 was sourced from the United States, Italy and Spain. Sources were T cells, B-cell-depleted T cells, or PBMCs; the material itself was cDNA or gDNA.

In the original analysis: Reference gene primers were amplified, and this amplification served to estimate nucleated cell counts. The assay was immunoSEQ multiplex PCR, and TCRdb's table has in-frame clones only and misses some. That table is the source of V, J and clone size, and D and trimming were worked out from the DNA. Counted here are roughly 190,000 clones, 70% to 90% occurring once; the ten biggest clones make up approximately 5.6%. The sequence came from a man aged 35 to 55 with active or convalescent COVID-19. Sequencing was carried out using peripheral blood.

Here the CDR3 DNA reads TGTGCCAGCAGCGTCTCCGGTGAAAAACTGTTTTTT. This translates into CASSVSGEKLFF. J is TRBJ1-4 and V is TRBV9; D ambiguous. V was shortened by 2 bases and J by 7 bases, with 6 bases between the two germline ends. The CDR3 is 12 residues long. The V gene's germline CDR1 is SGDLS and CDR2 YYNGEE.